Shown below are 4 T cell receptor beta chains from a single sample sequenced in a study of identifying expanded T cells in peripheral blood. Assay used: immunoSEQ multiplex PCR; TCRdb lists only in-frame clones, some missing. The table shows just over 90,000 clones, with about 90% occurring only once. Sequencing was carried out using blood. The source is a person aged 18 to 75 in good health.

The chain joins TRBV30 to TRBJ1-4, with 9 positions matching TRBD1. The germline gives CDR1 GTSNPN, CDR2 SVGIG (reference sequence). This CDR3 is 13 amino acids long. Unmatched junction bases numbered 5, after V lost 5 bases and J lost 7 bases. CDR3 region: CAWGGQGVEKLFF. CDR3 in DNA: TGTGCCTGGGGGGGACAGGGTGTTGAAAAACTGTTTTTT. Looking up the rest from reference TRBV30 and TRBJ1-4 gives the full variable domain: SQTIHQWPATLVQPVGSPLSLECTVEGTSNPNLYWYRQAAGRGLQLLFYSVGIGQISSEVPQNLSASRPQDRQFILSSKKLLLSDSGFYLCAWGGQGVEKLFFGSGTQLSVL.

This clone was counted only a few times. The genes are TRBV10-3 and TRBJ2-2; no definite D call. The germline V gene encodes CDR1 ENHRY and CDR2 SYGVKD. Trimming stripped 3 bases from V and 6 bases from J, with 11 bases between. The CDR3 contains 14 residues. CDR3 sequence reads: CAISERPPPGELFF. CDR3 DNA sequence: TGTGCCATCAGTGAACGGCCCCCCCCCGGGGAGCTGTTTTTT.

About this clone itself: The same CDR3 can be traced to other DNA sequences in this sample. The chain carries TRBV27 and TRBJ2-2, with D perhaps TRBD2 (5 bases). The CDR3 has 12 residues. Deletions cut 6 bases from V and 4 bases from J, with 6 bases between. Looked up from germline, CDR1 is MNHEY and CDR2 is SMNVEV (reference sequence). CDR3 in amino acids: CASSGVTGELFF. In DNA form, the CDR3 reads TGTGCCAGCAGCGGGGTCACCGGGGAGCTGTTTTTT.

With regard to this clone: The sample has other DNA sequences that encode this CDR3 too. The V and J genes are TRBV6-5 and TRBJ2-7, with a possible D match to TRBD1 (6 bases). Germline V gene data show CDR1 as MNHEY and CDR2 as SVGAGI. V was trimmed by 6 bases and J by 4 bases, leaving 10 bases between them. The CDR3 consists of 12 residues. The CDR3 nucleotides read TGTGCCAGCAGCCCTGACAGGTACGAGCAGTACTTC. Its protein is CASSPDRYEQYF.